The source of this T cell receptor (beta chain) is a study of CD8+ T cells in alopecia areata. The treatment was: oral pan-JAK inhibitor, 5-10 mg twice daily. Extraction of RNA preceded its reverse transcription into cDNA, which served as the sequencing template. The data were produced by immunoSEQ multiplex PCR, yet TCRdb's version contains in-frame clones alone and is incomplete. The data hold 95,000 to 100,000 clones, with 60% observed a single time. V lost 4 bases and J 6 bases, leaving 21 bases between the germline ends. The CDR3 totals 17 residues. CDR1 and CDR2 (germline): SNHLY, FYNNEI. This sequence was found in a human donor with alopecia areata. V is TRBV2 and J is TRBJ1-4; maybe TRBD1 (6 bases). The sample here was CD8+ T cells sorted from blood, taken at week 56, from a patient treated with tofacitinib. CDR3 in amino acids: CASSVPLDSAQDEKLFF. In DNA form, the CDR3 reads TGTGCCAGCAGTGTCCCCCTGGACAGCGCACAAGATGAAAAACTGTTTTTT.